The text below deals with one T cell receptor (beta chain). Its cognate antigen has yet to be identified. The input lacks base qualities; no much larger clone sits a single base away. For sequencing of the TCRbeta CDR3 region, genomic DNA was extracted from the sorted cells. The immunoSEQ Assay was used to sequence the TCRbeta CDR3 regions. TCRdb provides this immuneACCESS table in a form limited to in-frame rearrangements. Some clones are lacking; in checked studies, under half of them reflect an unresolved V gene, and why the rest are absent is not known. The sample data list 25,000 to 30,000 clones, and about 76% of these were observed just once. Approximately 14% of the sample lies in the top ten. Patients with a history of autoimmune disease or receiving systemic immunosuppression were excluded from the trial. Peripheral blood for TCR sequencing was drawn from every dose cohort at baseline, at cycle 4 day 1 and at cycle 7 day 1. The samples were taken from a phase I, first-in-human, multicenter, open-label dose-escalation trial of ivuxolimab. Adults with locally advanced or metastatic melanoma, renal cell carcinoma, hepatocellular carcinoma or head and neck squamous cell carcinoma were enrolled in the trial. Before TCR sequencing, CD4+ T cells and CD8+ T cells were sorted from peripheral blood as separate populations.

There are 16 amino acids in the CDR3, from cysteine to phenylalanine inclusive. Of all the DNA, just the CDR3 is kept, 48 bases in frame from base 1. V is reduced by 5 bases and J by 3 bases, leaving a spacing of 19 bases between them. CDR1 and CDR2, looked up from the germline V gene (reference sequence), are SEHNR and FQNEAQ. The sample comes from a study of OX40 agonist ivuxolimab in advanced cancers. About the full investigation: Ivuxolimab was a fully human IgG2 agonistic monoclonal antibody targeting the costimulatory receptor OX40 (CD134). Among the roughly 50 dose-escalation patients, about 20 had hepatocellular carcinoma, some 15 melanoma, 9 renal cell carcinoma and 9 head and neck cancer. Intravenous ivuxolimab was administered to patients every 2 weeks at six dose levels: 0.01, 0.1, 0.3, 1.5, 3 and 10 mg/kg. The paper covers the monotherapy dose-escalation part of the phase I ivuxolimab trial, which included N of about 56 patients. Patients were allowed to have had prior anti-PD-1, anti-PD-L1 or anti-CTLA-4 therapy, and 40% of the dose-escalation patients had previously received checkpoint inhibitors. Three dose-escalation patients achieved partial responses, one with hepatocellular carcinoma and two with cutaneous melanoma. Peripheral TCRbeta sequencing aimed to test whether ivuxolimab altered TCR sequence diversity and caused clonal T-cell expansion. In the dose-escalation cohort, around four fifths of patients were male, and the mean age was roughly 60 years with a range of roughly 23 to 79.

The paper's findings and limits, for the study overall: In partial responders in the 0.1-3.0 mg/kg groups, normalized peripheral clonal expansion was found to be among the lowest, especially among CD8+ T cells. The antigen specificity of the clonally expanded peripheral T cells was not determined. Low levels of normalized T-cell clonal expansion were also shown by some nonresponding patients. After ivuxolimab, CD8+ T cells had more expanded clones than CD4+ T cells on average. At doses from 0.1 to 3.0 mg/kg, clonal expansion was seen in both CD4+ and CD8+ blood T cells between baseline and week 6.

This receptor chain uses TRBV7-9 and TRBJ1-1; a weak D assignment points to TRBD1 (5 bases agree). The TCR comes from an adult with an advanced solid tumor such as melanoma, head and neck, liver or kidney cancer. The sample consisted of CD4+ or CD8+ T cells sorted from blood, taken in a trial of the OX40 agonist ivuxolimab. CDR3 sequence: CASSRGLRDFDTEAFF. The DNA sequence reads TGTGCCAGCAGCCGGGGACTCAGAGACTTCGACACTGAAGCTTTCTTT. The CDR3, completed at both ends by the reference TRBV7-9 and TRBJ1-1 genes, gives the full variable domain DTGVSQNPRHKITKRGQNVTFRCDPISEHNRLYWYRQTLGQGPEFLTYFQNEAQLEKSRLLSDRFSAERPKGSFSTLEIQRTEQGDSAMYLCASSRGLRDFDTEAFFGQGTRLTVV.